A selection of T cell receptor beta chains follows, all from one sample in a study of OX40 agonist ivuxolimab in advanced cancers. TCRdb keeps only in-frame clones here, not all; method: immunoSEQ multiplex PCR. The repertoire holds about 65,000 clones, with 90% to 95% as singletons. The sequences come from CD4+ or CD8+ T cells sorted from blood, collected in a trial of the OX40 agonist ivuxolimab. The receptor source for this set is an adult with an advanced solid tumor such as melanoma, head and neck, liver or kidney cancer. Each CDR3 is given with its conserved first and last residue. The D gene is left open where the match is weak. Size is stated for part of the rows, as once, few or many counts, or as a class when the clone is expanded.

J | size | D | V | length | CDR3 | DNA
TRBJ2-5 | - | TRBD2 | TRBV28 | 17 | CASSPPGLAGVLETQYF | TGTGCCAGCAGTCCCCCGGGACTAGCGGGGGTGTTAGAGACCCAGTACTTC
TRBJ1-2 | - | - | TRBV27 | 13 | CASSPTGPYGYTF | TGTGCCAGCAGCCCAACGGGACCCTATGGCTACACCTTC
TRBJ1-6 | few | - | TRBV9 | 13 | CASSPRVGSPLHF | TGTGCCAGCTCCCCCAGGGTAGGTTCACCCCTCCACTTT
TRBJ1-6 | - | - | TRBV4-1 | 15 | CASSSWTEANSPLHF | TGCGCCAGCAGCAGTTGGACAGAGGCTAATTCACCCCTCCACTTT
TRBJ2-4 | - | - | TRBV6-1 | 14 | CASGEESAKNIQYF | TGTGCCAGCGGAGAAGAGTCAGCCAAAAACATTCAGTACTTC
TRBJ1-4 | - | TRBD1 | TRBV19 | 14 | CASSAGTGGEKLFF | TGTGCCAGTAGTGCCGGGACAGGTGGGGAAAAACTGTTTTTT
TRBJ2-3 | - | - | TRBV7-6 | 15 | CASSLGGQHTDTQYF | TGTGCCAGCAGCCTCGGGGGCCAACATACAGATACGCAGTATTTT
TRBJ2-1 | - | - | TRBV28 | 14 | CASSTGEPYNEQFF | TGTGCCAGCAGTACGGGGGAGCCCTACAATGAGCAGTTCTTC
TRBJ1-1 | - | - | TRBV15 | 15 | CATSSLGGEALKAFF | TGTGCCACCAGCAGTCTGGGGGGTGAGGCCTTGAAAGCTTTCTTT
TRBJ1-1 | - | - | TRBV6-6 | 15 | CASSGQSIFDLVAFF | TGTGCCAGCAGCGGACAGAGCATTTTTGACCTCGTTGCTTTCTTT
TRBJ2-7 | - | TRBD1 | TRBV4-1 | 15 | CASSQDLNRGREQYF | TGCGCCAGCAGCCAAGATTTAAACAGGGGACGCGAGCAGTACTTC
TRBJ1-1 | - | TRBD1 | TRBV30 | 15 | CACPRDRGGNTEAFF | TGTGCCTGCCCTAGGGACAGGGGCGGGAACACTGAAGCTTTCTTT
TRBJ1-2 | - | - | TRBV6-1 | 13 | CASSVQGPYGYTF | TGTGCCAGCAGTGTACAGGGCCCATATGGCTACACCTTC
TRBJ1-3 | - | - | TRBV5-4 | 17 | CASSLEGTVHSGNTIYF | TGTGCCAGCAGCTTGGAAGGGACCGTACACTCTGGAAACACCATATATTTT
TRBJ2-3 | - | TRBD2 | TRBV7-9 | 16 | CASSLGGLAGGDTQYF | TGTGCCAGCAGCTTAGGAGGGTTAGCGGGAGGAGATACGCAGTATTTT
TRBJ2-7 | few | TRBD1 | TRBV6-1 | 14 | CASRTGTGFGEQYF | TGTGCCAGCAGAACCGGGACAGGGTTTGGCGAGCAGTACTTC
TRBJ1-1 | - | - | TRBV6-5 | 14 | CASKVRGRSTEAFF | TGTGCCAGCAAGGTTCGGGGGCGGAGCACTGAAGCTTTCTTT
TRBJ2-5 | - | - | TRBV29-1 | 16 | CSVGSLTGTSQETQYF | TGCAGCGTCGGTTCTTTAACAGGTACCTCCCAAGAGACCCAGTACTTC
TRBJ2-2 | once | TRBD1 | TRBV19 | 15 | CASSTPGQITGELFF | TGTGCCAGTAGTACTCCGGGACAGATCACCGGGGAGCTGTTTTTT